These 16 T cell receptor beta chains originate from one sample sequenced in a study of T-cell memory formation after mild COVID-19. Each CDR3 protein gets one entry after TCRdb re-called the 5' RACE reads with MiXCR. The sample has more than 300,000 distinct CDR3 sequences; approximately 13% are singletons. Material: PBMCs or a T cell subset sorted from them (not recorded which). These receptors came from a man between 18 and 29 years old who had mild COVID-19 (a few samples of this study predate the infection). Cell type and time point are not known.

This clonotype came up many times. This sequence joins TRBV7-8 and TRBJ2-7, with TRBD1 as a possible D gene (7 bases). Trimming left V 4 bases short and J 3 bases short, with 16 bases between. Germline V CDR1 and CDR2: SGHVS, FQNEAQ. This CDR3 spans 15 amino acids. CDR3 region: CASSWGAGGGYEQYF. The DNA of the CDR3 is TGTGCCAGCAGCTGGGGGGCAGGGGGAGGCTACGAGCAGTACTTC. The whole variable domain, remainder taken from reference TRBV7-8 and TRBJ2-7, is GAGVSQSPRYKVAKRGQDVALRCDPISGHVSLFWYQQALGQGPEFLTYFQNEAQLDKSGLPSDRFFAERPEGSVSTLKIQRTQQEDSAVYLCASSWGAGGGYEQYFGPGTRLTVT.

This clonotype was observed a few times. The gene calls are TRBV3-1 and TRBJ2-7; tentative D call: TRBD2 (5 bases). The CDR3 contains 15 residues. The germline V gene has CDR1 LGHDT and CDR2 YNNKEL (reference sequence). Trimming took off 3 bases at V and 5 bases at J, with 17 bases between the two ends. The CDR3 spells CASSHSGSGQNEQYV. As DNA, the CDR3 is TGTGCCAGCAGCCACTCCGGAAGCGGCCAAAACGAGCAGTACGTC.

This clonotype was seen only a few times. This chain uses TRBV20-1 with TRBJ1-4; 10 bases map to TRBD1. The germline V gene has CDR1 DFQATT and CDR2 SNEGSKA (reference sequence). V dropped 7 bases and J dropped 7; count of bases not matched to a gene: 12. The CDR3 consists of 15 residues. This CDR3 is CSGRRRTGGSEKLFF. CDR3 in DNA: TGCAGTGGACGCCGAAGGACAGGGGGGTCTGAAAAACTGTTTTTT.

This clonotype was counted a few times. The CDR3 DNA reads as TGTGCCAGCAGCTTAACAGGGGGCGTTGCAGATACGCAGTATTTT. This gives the protein CASSLTGGVADTQYF. The chain uses TRBV11-2 and TRBJ2-3; 9 bases agree with TRBD1. V was clipped by 2 bases and J by 4 bases; unmatched bases: 4. Germline-derived CDR1 and CDR2 are SGHAT and FQNNGV. The CDR3 is 15 residues long.

This chain's CDR3 is CASSDWLNSPLHF. DNA of the CDR3: TGTGCCAGCAGTGACTGGCTTAATTCACCCCTCCACTTT. The chain employs TRBV2 and TRBJ1-6; D is ambiguous. This CDR3 spans 13 amino acids. Germline V gives CDR1 SNHLY, CDR2 FYNNEI. Trimming removed 3 bases from V and 6 bases from J, with 6 bases in between.

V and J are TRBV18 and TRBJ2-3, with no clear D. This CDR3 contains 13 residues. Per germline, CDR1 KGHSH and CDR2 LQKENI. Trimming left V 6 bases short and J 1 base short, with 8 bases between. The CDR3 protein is CASSPDGTDTQYF. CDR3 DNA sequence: TGTGCCAGCTCCCCGGACGGCACAGATACGCAGTATTTT.

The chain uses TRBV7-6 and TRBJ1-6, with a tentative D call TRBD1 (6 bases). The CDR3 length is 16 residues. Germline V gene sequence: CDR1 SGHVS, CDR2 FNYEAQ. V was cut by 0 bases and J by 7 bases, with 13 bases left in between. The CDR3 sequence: CASSLARRGLNSPLHF. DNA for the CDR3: TGTGCCAGCAGCTTAGCGCGTCGGGGGCTAAATTCACCCCTCCACTTT.

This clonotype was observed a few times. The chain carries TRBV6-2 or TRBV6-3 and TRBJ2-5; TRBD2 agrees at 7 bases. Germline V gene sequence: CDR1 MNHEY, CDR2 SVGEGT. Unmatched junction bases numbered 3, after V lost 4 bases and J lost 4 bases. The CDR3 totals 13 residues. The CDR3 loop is CASSSLAGETQYF. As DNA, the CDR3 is TGTGCCAGCAGTTCATTAGCGGGAGAGACCCAGTACTTC.

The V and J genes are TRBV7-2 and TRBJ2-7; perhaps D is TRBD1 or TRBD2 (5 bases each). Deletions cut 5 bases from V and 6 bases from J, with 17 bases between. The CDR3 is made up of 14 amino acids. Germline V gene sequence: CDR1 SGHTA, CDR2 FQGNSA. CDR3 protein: CASSRQFPTSEQYF. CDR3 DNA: TGTGCCAGCAGCCGACAGTTTCCTACTAGCGAGCAGTACTTC.

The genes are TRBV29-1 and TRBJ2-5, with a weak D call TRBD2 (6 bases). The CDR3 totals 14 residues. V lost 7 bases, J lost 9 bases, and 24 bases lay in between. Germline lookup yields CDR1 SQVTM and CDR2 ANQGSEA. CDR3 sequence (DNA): TGCAGCGGTGGTATGAGCGGGTACGGCGGGGCCCAGTACTTC. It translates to CSGGMSGYGGAQYF.

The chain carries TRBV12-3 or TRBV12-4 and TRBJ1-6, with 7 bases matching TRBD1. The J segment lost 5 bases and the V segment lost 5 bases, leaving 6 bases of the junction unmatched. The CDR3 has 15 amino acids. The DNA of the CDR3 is TGTGCCAGCAGTCACAGGGGTTCCAATAATTCACCCCTCCACTTT. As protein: CASSHRGSNNSPLHF.

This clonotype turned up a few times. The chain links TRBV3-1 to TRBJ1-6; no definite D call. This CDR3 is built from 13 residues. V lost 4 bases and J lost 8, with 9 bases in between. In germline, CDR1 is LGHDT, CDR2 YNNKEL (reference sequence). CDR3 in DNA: TGTGCCAGCAGCCCAGACTCTTATTCACCCCTCCACTTT. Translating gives CASSPDSYSPLHF.

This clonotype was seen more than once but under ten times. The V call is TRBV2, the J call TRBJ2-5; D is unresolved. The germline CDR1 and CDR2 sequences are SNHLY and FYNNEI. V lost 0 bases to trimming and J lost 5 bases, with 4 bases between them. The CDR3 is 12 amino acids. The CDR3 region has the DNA TGTGCCAGCAGTGAAGCGCGGGAGACCCAGTACTTC. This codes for CASSEARETQYF. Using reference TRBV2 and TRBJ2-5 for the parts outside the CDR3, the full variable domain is EPEVTQTPSHQVTQMGQEVILRCVPISNHLYFYWYRQILGQKVEFLVSFYNNEISEKSEIFDDQFSVERPDGSNFTLKIRSTKLEDSAMYFCASSEARETQYFGPGTRLLVL.

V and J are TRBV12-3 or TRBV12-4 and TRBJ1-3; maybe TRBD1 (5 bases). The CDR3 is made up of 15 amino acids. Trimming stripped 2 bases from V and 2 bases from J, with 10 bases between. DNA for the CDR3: TGTGCCAGCAGTTTATCCGGGACTCCTGGAAACACCATATATTTT. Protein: CASSLSGTPGNTIYF.

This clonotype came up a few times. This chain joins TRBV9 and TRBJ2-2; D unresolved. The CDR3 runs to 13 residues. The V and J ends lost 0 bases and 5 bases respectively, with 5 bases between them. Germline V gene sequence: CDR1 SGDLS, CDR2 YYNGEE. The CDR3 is CASSVEGTGELFF. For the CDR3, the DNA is TGTGCCAGCAGCGTAGAGGGAACCGGGGAGCTGTTTTTT.

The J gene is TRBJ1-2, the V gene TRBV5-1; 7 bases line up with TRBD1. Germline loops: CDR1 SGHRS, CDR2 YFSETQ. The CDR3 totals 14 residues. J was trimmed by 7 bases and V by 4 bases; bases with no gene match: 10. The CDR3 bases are TGCGCCAGCAGCCTCCGACAGGGTTGGAGTGGCTACACCTTC. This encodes CASSLRQGWSGYTF.